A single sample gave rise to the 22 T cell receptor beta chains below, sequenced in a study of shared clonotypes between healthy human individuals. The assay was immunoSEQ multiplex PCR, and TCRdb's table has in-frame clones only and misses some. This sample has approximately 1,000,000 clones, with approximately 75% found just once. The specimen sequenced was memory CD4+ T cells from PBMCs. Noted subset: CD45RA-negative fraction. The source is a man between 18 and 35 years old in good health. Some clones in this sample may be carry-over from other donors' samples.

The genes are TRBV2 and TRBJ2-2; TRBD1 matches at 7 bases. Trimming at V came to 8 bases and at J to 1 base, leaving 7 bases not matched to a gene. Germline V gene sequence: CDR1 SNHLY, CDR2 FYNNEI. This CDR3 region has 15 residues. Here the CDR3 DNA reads TGTGCCAGCCGTGTGAGACAGGGGAACACCGGGGAGCTGTTTTTT. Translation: CASRVRQGNTGELFF. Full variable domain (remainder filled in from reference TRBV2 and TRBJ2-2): EPEVTQTPSHQVTQMGQEVILRCVPISNHLYFYWYRQILGQKVEFLVSFYNNEISEKSEIFDDQFSVERPDGSNFTLKIRSTKLEDSAMYFCASRVRQGNTGELFFGEGSRLTVL.

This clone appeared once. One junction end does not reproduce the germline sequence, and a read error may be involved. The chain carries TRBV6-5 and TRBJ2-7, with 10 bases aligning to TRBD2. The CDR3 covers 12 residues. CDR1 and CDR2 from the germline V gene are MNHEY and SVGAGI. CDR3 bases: TGTGTCAGCAGAGCGGGAGGGAACGAGCAGTACTTC. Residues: CVSRAGGNEQYF.

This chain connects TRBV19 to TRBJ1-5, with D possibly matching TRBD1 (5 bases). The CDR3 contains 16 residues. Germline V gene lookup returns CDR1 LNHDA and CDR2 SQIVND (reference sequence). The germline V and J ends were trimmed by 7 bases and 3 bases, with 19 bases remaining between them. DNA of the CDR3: TGTGCCAGTACCCTCGCGGGGGGGATCCCCAATCAGCCCCAGCATTTT. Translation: CASTLAGGIPNQPQHF.

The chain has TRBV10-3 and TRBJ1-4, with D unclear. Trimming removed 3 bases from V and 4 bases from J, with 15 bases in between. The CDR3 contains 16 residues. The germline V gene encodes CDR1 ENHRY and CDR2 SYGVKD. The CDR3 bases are TGTGCCATCAGTGATCTCCTTGTCCAGAGTAATGAAAAACTGTTTTTT. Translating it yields CAISDLLVQSNEKLFF.

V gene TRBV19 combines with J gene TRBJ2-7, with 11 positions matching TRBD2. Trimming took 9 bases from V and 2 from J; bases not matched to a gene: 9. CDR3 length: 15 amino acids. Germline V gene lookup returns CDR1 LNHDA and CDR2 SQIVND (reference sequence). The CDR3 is CASRGLAGGAYEQYF. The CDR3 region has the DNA TGTGCCAGCCGGGGGCTAGCGGGAGGCGCCTACGAGCAGTACTTC.

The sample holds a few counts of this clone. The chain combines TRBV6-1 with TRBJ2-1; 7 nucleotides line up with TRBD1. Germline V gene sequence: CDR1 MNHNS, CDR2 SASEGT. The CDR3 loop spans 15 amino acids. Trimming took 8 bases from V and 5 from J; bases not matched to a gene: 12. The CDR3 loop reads CASPGPGTANNEQFF. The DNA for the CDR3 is TGTGCCAGCCCCGGTCCCGGGACAGCCAACAATGAGCAGTTCTTC.

Here the CDR3 DNA reads TGTGCCAGCAGCCACCCAGCGGGGACAGCCTCCTACGAGCAGTACTTC. It specifies CASSHPAGTASYEQYF. The chain uses TRBV7-2 and TRBJ2-7; D may be TRBD1 or TRBD2 (7 bases each). The germline CDR1 and CDR2 sequences are SGHTA and FQGNSA. The germline V and J ends were trimmed by 5 bases and 0 bases, with 17 bases remaining between them. The CDR3 runs to 16 residues.

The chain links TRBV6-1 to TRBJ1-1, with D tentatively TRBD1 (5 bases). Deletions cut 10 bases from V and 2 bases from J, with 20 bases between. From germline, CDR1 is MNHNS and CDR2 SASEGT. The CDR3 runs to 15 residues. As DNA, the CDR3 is TGTGCCACCGTCCGGGACCCTACCAGAAACACTGAAGCTTTCTTT. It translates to CATVRDPTRNTEAFF.

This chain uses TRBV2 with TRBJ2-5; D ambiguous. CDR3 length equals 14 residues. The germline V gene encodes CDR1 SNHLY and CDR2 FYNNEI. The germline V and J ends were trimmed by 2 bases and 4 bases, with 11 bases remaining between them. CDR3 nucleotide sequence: TGTGCCAGCAGTGAATATAGTTCCGGAGAGACCCAGTACTTC. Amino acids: CASSEYSSGETQYF.

CDR3 nucleotides: TGTGCCAGCAGCCGAGGACAGGGGGAGACCCAGTACTTC. Translated, it gives CASSRGQGETQYF. This chain uses TRBV14 with TRBJ2-5; 9 bases match TRBD1. Germline V lookup: CDR1 SGHDN, CDR2 FVKESK. CDR3 size: 13 residues. J lost 5 bases, V lost 4 bases, and 2 bases had no gene match.

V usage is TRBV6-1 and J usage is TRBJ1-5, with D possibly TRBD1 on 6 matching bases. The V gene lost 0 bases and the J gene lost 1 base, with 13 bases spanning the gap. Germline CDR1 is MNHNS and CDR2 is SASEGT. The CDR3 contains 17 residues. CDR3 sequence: CASSEAGAGKSNQPQHF. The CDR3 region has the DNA TGTGCCAGCAGTGAAGCGGGGGCAGGGAAGAGCAATCAGCCCCAGCATTTT.

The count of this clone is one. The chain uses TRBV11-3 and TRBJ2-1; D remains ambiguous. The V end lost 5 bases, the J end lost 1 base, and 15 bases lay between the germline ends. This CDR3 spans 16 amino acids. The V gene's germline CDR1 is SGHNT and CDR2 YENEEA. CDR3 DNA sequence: TGTGCCAGCAGCCCCCGGACGGCGGCATCCTACAATGAGCAGTTCTTC. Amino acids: CASSPRTAASYNEQFF.

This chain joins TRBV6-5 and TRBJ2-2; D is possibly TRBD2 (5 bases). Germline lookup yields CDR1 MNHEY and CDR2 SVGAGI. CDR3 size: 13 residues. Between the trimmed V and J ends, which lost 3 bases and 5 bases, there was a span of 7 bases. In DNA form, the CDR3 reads TGTGCCAGCAGTTATAGGAGGACCGGGGAGCTGTTTTTT. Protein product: CASSYRRTGELFF.

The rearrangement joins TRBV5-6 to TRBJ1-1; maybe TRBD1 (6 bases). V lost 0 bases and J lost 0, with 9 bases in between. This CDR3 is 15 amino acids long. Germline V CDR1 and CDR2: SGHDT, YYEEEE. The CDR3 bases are TGTGCCAGCAGCTTGGAGGGGGTCCTGAACACTGAAGCTTTCTTT. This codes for CASSLEGVLNTEAFF.

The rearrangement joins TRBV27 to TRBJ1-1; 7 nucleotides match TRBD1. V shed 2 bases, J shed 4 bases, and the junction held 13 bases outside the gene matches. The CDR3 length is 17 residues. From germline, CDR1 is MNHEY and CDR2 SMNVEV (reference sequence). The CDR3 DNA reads TGTGCCAGCAGTTTAGGGAGGGGGCTCGTCGGAGGCACTGAAGCTTTCTTT. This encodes CASSLGRGLVGGTEAFF.

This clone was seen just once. CDR3 DNA: TGTGCCAGCAACCGCGGAAGCTACGAGCAGTACTTC. Amino acids: CASNRGSYEQYF. The chain carries TRBV2 and TRBJ2-5; D ambiguous. The J call is doubtful: the DNA matches TRBJ2-7 better. The length of the CDR3 is 12 residues. Per germline, CDR1 SNHLY and CDR2 FYNNEI.

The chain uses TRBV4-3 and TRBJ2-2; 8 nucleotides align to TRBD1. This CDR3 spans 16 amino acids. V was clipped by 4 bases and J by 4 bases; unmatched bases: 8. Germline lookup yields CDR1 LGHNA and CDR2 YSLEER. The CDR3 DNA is TGCGCCAGCAGCCGTCGACAGGGGACGGCCACCGGGGAGCTGTTTTTT. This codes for CASSRRQGTATGELFF.

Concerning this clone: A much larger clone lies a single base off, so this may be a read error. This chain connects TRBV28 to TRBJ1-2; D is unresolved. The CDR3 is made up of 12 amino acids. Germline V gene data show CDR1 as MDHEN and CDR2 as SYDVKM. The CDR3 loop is CASSFHSDGHTF. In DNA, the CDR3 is TGTGCCAGCAGTTTTCATTCCGATGGCCACACCTTC.

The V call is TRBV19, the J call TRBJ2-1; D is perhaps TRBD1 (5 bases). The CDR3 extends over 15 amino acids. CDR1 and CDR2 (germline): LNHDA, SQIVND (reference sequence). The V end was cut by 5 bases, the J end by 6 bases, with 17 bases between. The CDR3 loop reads CASSPGPIRGNEQFF. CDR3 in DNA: TGTGCCAGTAGTCCCGGCCCGATAAGGGGCAATGAGCAGTTCTTC.

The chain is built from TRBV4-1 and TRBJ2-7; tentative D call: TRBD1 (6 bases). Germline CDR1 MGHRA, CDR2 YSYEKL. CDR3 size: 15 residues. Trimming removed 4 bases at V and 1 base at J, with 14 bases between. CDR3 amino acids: CASSRLRTASYEQYF. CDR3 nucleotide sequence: TGCGCCAGCAGCCGCCTCCGGACAGCTTCCTACGAGCAGTACTTC.

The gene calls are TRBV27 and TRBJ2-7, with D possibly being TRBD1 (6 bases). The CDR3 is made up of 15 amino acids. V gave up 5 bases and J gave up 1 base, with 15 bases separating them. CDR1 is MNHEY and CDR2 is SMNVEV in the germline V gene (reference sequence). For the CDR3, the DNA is TGTGCCAGCAGTAACAGGGCCGCCCTTTCCTACGAGCAGTACTTC. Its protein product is CASSNRAALSYEQYF.

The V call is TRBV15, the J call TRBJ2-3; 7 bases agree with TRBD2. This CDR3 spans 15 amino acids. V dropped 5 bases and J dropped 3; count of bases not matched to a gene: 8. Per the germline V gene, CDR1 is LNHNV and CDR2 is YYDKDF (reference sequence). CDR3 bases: TGTGCCACCAGCCGAATCCTTAGCGGGACAGATACGCAGTATTTT. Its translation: CATSRILSGTDTQYF.